This TCR beta chain was retrieved from a study of blood T cell repertoires in COVID-19. Study as a whole: Sites across the United States, Italy and Spain contributed samples from acute and convalescent COVID-19. PBMCs, B-cell-depleted T cells, or T cells provided the cDNA or gDNA that made up the material.

The V segment lost 0 bases and the J segment 4 bases; nucleotides outside the gene matches: 5. The CDR3 has 16 residues. CDR1 SGHRS and CDR2 YFSETQ come from the germline V gene. Clones were sequenced by immunoSEQ multiplex PCR, and TCRdb holds only the in-frame ones, with some missing. Of more than 250,000 clones in the sample, about 91% were seen once. The cohort comprised adults aged roughly 18 to 90 years residing in about two dozen US areas. The specimen sequenced was PBMCs or T cells enriched from blood (not recorded which). The TCR originated in a woman aged 40 to 50 with acute COVID-19. The V call is TRBV5-1, the J call TRBJ1-2; 11 nucleotides line up with TRBD1. The CDR3 DNA reads as TGCGCCAGCAGCTTGGACGGGACAGGGGGAGGCTATGGCTACACCTTC. This encodes CASSLDGTGGGYGYTF.